This T cell receptor (beta chain) was documented in a study of shared clonotypes between healthy human individuals. General observations from the study: About 5% was the fraction of naive CD4 clonotypes found shared across four donors.

V was shortened by 7 bases and J by 0 bases, with 7 bases between the two germline ends. Germline CDR1 reads LNHDA; CDR2 reads SQIVND (reference sequence). The CDR3 has 14 residues. CD8 cells regarded as naive lacked CD45RO, were positively chosen for CCR7, and omitted terminally differentiated effector memory CD45RA+ cells. Every donor, a Caucasian adult, lived in Nashville, Tennessee. In the case of this clone: Its specificity is not known.

The method was immunoSEQ multiplex PCR; TCRdb's version includes in-frame clones alone and lacks a portion of them. The profile shows millions of clones, just under 95% of them singletons. The sequencing sample was made of naive CD8+ T cells sorted from blood. The V gene is TRBV19, the J gene TRBJ2-6; D uncertain. This TCR was sampled from a man aged 18 to 30 in good health. The chain's CDR3 is CASTQVSGANVLTF. CDR3 DNA: TGTGCCAGTACCCAGGTCTCTGGGGCCAACGTCCTGACTTTC.